This T cell receptor (beta chain) stems from a study of shared clonotypes between healthy human individuals (TCRdb year 2020). About the full investigation: A few men and a couple of women, aged 18 to 49 years, made up the cohort. Per donor, three plates each were used for CD4 naive and CD4 memory, two for CD8 naive, and one for CD8 memory. The study deeply sequenced blood TCR repertoires of about 5 healthy adults to estimate repertoire size and the extent of clonotype sharing between individuals. Libraries were prepared and TCR repertoires were sequenced by different laboratories using diverse techniques, in order to increase sequencing depth and limit assay-specific biases. Per donor, leukapheresis produced somewhere between about 0.94 and 9.5 billion PBMCs.

CDR1 LGHNA and CDR2 YSLEER were looked up in the germline V gene. The CDR3 sequence holds 17 residues, the cysteine and phenylalanine included. The kept DNA is CDR3 alone, 51 bases in frame from the first base. For this chain, trimming is 2 bases at the V end and 8 bases at the J end, and the number of junction bases without a gene match is 12. Study-level results and caveats: Pairwise subsampling led to the expectation that sequencing depth would affect the degree of clonotype sharing among donors. Only blood was sampled, and tissue TCR repertoires likely differ from those in blood. When a few donors were compared, the shared fraction of clonotypes was about 5% for naive CD4, 3.5% for naive CD8, more than 2% for memory CD4, and roughly 0.4% for memory CD8. Rarefaction of sorted-subset datasets indicated incomplete sequencing despite the large sequencing depth. Naive subsets generally had larger estimated clonotype richness than memory subsets. Compared with non-shared clonotypes, the clonotypes found in all four sorted-subset donors had higher generation probabilities. Because the study included only a small number of donors, the genetic and exposure-history diversity represented was limited.

Using the deep immunoSEQ assay, TCR CDR3 regions were amplified from genomic DNA by multiplex PCR. For each cell subset, the extracted genomic DNA was distributed evenly across all wells of several immunoSEQ 96-well plates, and each plate served as one replicate. Each replicate PCR for sorted subsets received 200 ng genomic DNA, equal to about 30,000 T cell genomes. Purified libraries were measured with a Qubit 3.0 fluorometer, size-checked on a Bioanalyzer 2100, and measured again with the KAPA Library Quantification kit. A separate single-read 150-cycle Illumina NextSeq 550 flow cell was used to sequence each immunoSEQ 96-well plate. The published analysis was carried out like this. Because only junctional sequences without quality scores were contained in the immunoSEQ output, filtering matching that applied to full-length reads could not be performed. To assign V/J genes and CDR3, sequences were annotated against IMGT germline references using PyIR, a Python wrapper for IgBLAST v1.9. Reads were removed for weak V/J assignments (E-value above 1e-6), missing CDR3, stop codons, out-of-frame junctions, or ambiguous translated residues. V3J clonotypes were defined as sequences sharing the same inferred V gene, J gene, and CDR3 amino acid sequence. To compute the percentage overlap between repertoires, the number of shared unique clonotypes was divided by the size of the smaller repertoire. Three approaches were used to assess repertoire richness: RTK rarefaction, the Chao1 estimator, and Recon v2.1 estimates of unobserved clonotypes. Generation probabilities for all TCRbeta clonotypes obtained by the gDNA method from four donors were computed using OLGA. Drawn from immuneACCESS, this table holds only the in-frame rearrangements with V and J called that TCRdb kept. Clones are partly lost; checked studies trace under half to an unresolved V gene and leave the rest unexplained. The DNA was the basis for D and trimming; V, J and clone size are from that table. A total of roughly 2.6 million clones appear in this sample, about 92% of them only once. Around 0.15% of the sample rests with the top ten.

With regard to this clone: Its antigen target is currently unknown. Base qualities are not at hand, and no much larger clone is one base apart.

The donors were healthy, HIV-negative adults who had no recently reported acute infections or vaccinations. Only Caucasian adults living in Nashville, Tennessee, USA were represented among the donors. CD4+ T cells were enriched by magnetic negative selection; naive cells were then positively selected on CD45RA, and the negative fraction formed the memory subset. Blood was collected by leukapheresis, and PBMCs were isolated by Ficoll-Histopaque density gradient centrifugation and then cryopreserved in liquid nitrogen vapor phase. Purity and quantity of every magnetically sorted T cell population were checked by analytical flow cytometry. Each sorted fraction had its genomic DNA isolated and then quantified by UV absorbance on a Nanodrop 2000c.

Specimen: naive CD4+ T cells sorted from blood. The cell subset or site label, as the study defines it: CD45RA+ positively selected. This sequence was found in a man between 18 and 35 years old in good health. The sequence links TRBV4-3 to TRBJ1-2, and 12 junctional nucleotides match TRBD1. CDR3 loop: CASSQSLTGQGARGYTF. The nucleotides are TGCGCCAGCAGCCAATCCTTAACGGGACAGGGGGCGCGCGGCTACACCTTC.